A selection of T cell receptor beta chains follows, all from one sample in a study of blood T cell repertoires in COVID-19. Sequencing was performed with immunoSEQ multiplex PCR; in TCRdb, only in-frame clones are kept and a portion is missing. The repertoire includes some 320,000 clones, 85% to 90% of them detected once, and over 8.5% sits in the top ten. The specimen was peripheral blood. The receptors shown here come from a woman aged 25 to 45 with COVID-19, enrolled during active disease. CDR3s include the opening cysteine and the closing phenylalanine or tryptophan. Each record gives: D gene, V gene, J gene, CDR3 DNA, CDR3 protein. D genes are given only for firm matches.

D: .
V: TRBV13
J: TRBJ2-5
DNA: TGTGCCAGCAGCTTCGGGGAGACCCAGTACTTC
CDR3: CASSFGETQYF

D: TRBD1
V: TRBV12-5
J: TRBJ2-1
DNA: TGTGCTAGTGGTTCTCCGAGAGCAGGGGGCAATGAGCAGTTCTTC
CDR3: CASGSPRAGGNEQFF

D: .
V: TRBV5-1
J: TRBJ2-5
DNA: TGCGCCACTCCCTTGGGGGCGGAGCAAGAGACCCAGTACTTC
CDR3: CATPLGAEQETQYF

D: TRBD1
V: TRBV19
J: TRBJ2-1
DNA: TGTGTCAGTAGTACCCTCTCCGGGACAGCGAAACCTGGTCCAGTGCCTAGCTCCTACAATGAGCAGTTCTTC
CDR3: CVSSTLSGTAKPGPVPSSYNEQFF

D: .
V: TRBV3-1/TRBV3-2
J: TRBJ1-4
DNA: TGTGCCAGCAGCTACGACAGTGCAACTAATGAAAAACTGTTTTTT
CDR3: CASSYDSATNEKLFF

D: TRBD1
V: TRBV29-1
J: TRBJ2-7
DNA: TGCAGCGTGCAGGGGGCGGAATACGAGCAGTACTTC
CDR3: CSVQGAEYEQYF

D: TRBD1
V: TRBV5-1
J: TRBJ1-1
DNA: TGCGCCAGCAGCTTGGGAGGGACAGGAGACACTGAAGCTTTCTTT
CDR3: CASSLGGTGDTEAFF

D: TRBD2
V: TRBV7-6
J: TRBJ2-7
DNA: TGTGCCAGCAGCTCGGGACTAGCCATCTACGAGCAGTACTTC
CDR3: CASSSGLAIYEQYF

D: .
V: TRBV19
J: TRBJ2-3
DNA: TGTGCCAGTAGTATTTCCTGGAGGGGAGATACGCAGTATTTT
CDR3: CASSISWRGDTQYF

D: .
V: TRBV4-1
J: TRBJ1-1
DNA: TGCGCCAGCAGCCAAGAGGTGGGCATTTCTGAAGCTTTCTTT
CDR3: CASSQEVGISEAFF

D: TRBD1
V: TRBV6-5
J: TRBJ1-1
DNA: TGTGCCAGCGCCTTGGACAGGGGGCTGAACACTGAAGCTTTCTTT
CDR3: CASALDRGLNTEAFF